This section outlines one T cell receptor (beta chain) sequence together with its context. Its specificity is unknown. A modified ARM-PCR protocol with three rounds of nested PCR amplified TCRbeta. Via MiXCR, TCRdb re-called the multiplex PCR reads, giving one row per CDR3 protein. The table records 60,000 to 90,000 distinct CDR3 sequences, around four fifths of them present only once. No cell sorting was done before RNA was extracted from the tissue. The data derive from a study of tumor and adjacent non-tumor tissue in lung cancer. Study overall: Patients were aged about 30 to 85, 9 to 10 men and roughly five women, stage I to III. Each sample yielded 3.5 million to 5 million productive TCRbeta reads on average.

Points from the study as a whole: Significantly higher TCR diversity was found in tumor than normal lung. Patients with more diverse tumor TCRs had worse survival.

The germline V gene has CDR1 SGHKS and CDR2 YYEKEE (reference sequence). The germline V and J ends were trimmed by 4 bases and 4 bases, with 12 bases remaining between them. The CDR3 totals 13 residues. The source is a woman aged 50 to 60 with non-small cell lung cancer. The rearrangement joins TRBV5-5 to TRBJ2-7; a weak D match, TRBD1 (7 bases). Sample: lung tumor tissue. The CDR3 sequence: CASSAGQLYEQYF. The DNA of the CDR3 is TGTGCCAGCAGCGCGGGACAGTTGTACGAGCAGTACTTC.